This T cell receptor beta chain was sequenced for a study of tumor-infiltrating lymphocytes in primary liver carcinoma. The investigators made TCR beta cDNA from approximately 500 ng total RNA, using a constant-region primer. Amplification in three nested multiplex PCR rounds with slightly modified ARM-PCR gave rise to TCR beta libraries. Rounds one and two of PCR, each of roughly 10 cycles, were primed with TRBV1-TRBV30 forward primers and a C-beta reverse primer. TCRdb reprocessed the multiplex PCR reads via MiXCR and lists one record per CDR3 protein. Here the sample spans roughly 100,000 distinct CDR3 sequences, 80% to 85% being singletons. Looked up from germline, CDR1 is MNHNY and CDR2 is SVGAGI (reference sequence). V lost 8 bases and J lost 4; bases outside the gene matches: 12. This CDR3 region has 15 residues. Without any cell sorting, roughly 18-30 mg of bulk tissue yielded co-extracted RNA and DNA.

This clonotype was obtained from a man between 40 and 49 years old with primary liver carcinoma and hepatitis B virus infection. This chain joins TRBV6-6 and TRBJ1-2, with TRBD1 matching 8 bases. Sequencing was done on a sample of liver tumor tissue from sampling region 3. Subset of the sample: tumor region T3, left-lateral pole. The CDR3 protein is CASCSDDGTGYGYTF. Written as DNA, the CDR3 is TGTGCCAGCTGTTCCGACGATGGGACAGGCTATGGCTACACCTTC.